Following are 31 T cell receptor beta chains from one sample sequenced in a study of CD8 T cells in ankylosing spondylitis. TCRdb used MiXCR to reprocess the 5' RACE reads, holding one entry per CDR3 protein. Of 150,000 to 200,000 distinct CDR3 sequences detected, roughly 18% appear once; the ten largest clones hold roughly 7.7%. Input material: blood, either unsorted or a sorted T cell fraction (not recorded which). These TCRs come from a male donor with ankylosing spondylitis or in good health (not recorded which).

This clonotype was seen a few times. V is TRBV6-5 and J is TRBJ1-5; no reliable D call. CDR3 length equals 16 residues. Germline CDR1 MNHEY, CDR2 SVGAGI. V lost 2 bases to trimming and J lost 1 base, with 12 bases between them. This chain's CDR3 is CASSYGSLASNQPQHF. The CDR3 bases are TGTGCCAGCAGTTACGGTTCCTTGGCAAGCAATCAGCCCCAGCATTTT.

This chain joins TRBV7-2 and TRBJ2-1; D is undetermined. V lost 2 bases to trimming and J lost 7 bases, with 3 bases between them. This CDR3 has 11 amino acids. The germline CDR1 and CDR2 sequences are SGHTA and FQGNSA. The CDR3 coding sequence is TGTGCCAGCAGCTTAAAGAATGAGCAGTTCTTC. It is translated as CASSLKNEQFF.

This clonotype was found many times. The chain employs TRBV20-1 and TRBJ2-3; 10 bases map to TRBD2. V dropped 7 bases and J dropped 3; count of bases not matched to a gene: 10. Germline lookup yields CDR1 DFQATT and CDR2 SNEGSKA (reference sequence). The CDR3 contains 15 residues. The CDR3 sequence: CSGLRPSGRTDTQYF. The CDR3 DNA is TGCAGTGGCCTTCGGCCTAGCGGGAGAACAGATACGCAGTATTTT.

This clonotype was seen at least ten times. The chain joins TRBV20-1 to TRBJ2-1, with 11 bases fitting TRBD2. V shed 5 bases, J shed 8 bases, and the junction held 11 bases outside the gene matches. CDR3 length: 15 amino acids. Per the germline V gene, CDR1 is DFQATT and CDR2 is SNEGSKA (reference sequence). This CDR3 reads CSAELAGVAIDEQFF. The CDR3 region has the DNA TGCAGTGCTGAACTAGCGGGAGTTGCGATAGATGAGCAGTTCTTC.

This clonotype was detected only a few times. V gene TRBV29-1 combines with J gene TRBJ2-7; D is possibly TRBD1 (5 bases). V was clipped by 7 bases and J by 2 bases, with 12 bases between them. CDR3 length equals 12 residues. The germline CDR1 and CDR2 sequences are SQVTM and ANQGSEA. The CDR3 DNA reads TGCAGCGGTGCGCAGGGTCCCTACGAGCAGTACTTC. Amino acid sequence: CSGAQGPYEQYF.

The chain uses TRBV5-1 and TRBJ2-3, with a possible D match to TRBD1 (6 bases). The CDR3 runs to 13 residues. The germline gives CDR1 SGHRS, CDR2 YFSETQ. The germline V and J ends were trimmed by 7 bases and 4 bases, with 13 bases remaining between them. CDR3 DNA sequence: TGCGCCAGCCACAGGGATCTGGCAGATACGCAGTATTTT. Protein product: CASHRDLADTQYF.

The chain uses TRBV6-5 and TRBJ2-7, with 8 positions matching TRBD2. The CDR3 extends over 21 amino acids. The junction had 21 bases not matched to a gene; V was cut back by 0 bases and J by 2 bases. Germline assignment: CDR1 MNHEY and CDR2 SVGAGI. The CDR3: CASSYSLLRGRQRESAYEQYF. In nucleotides, the CDR3 is TGTGCCAGCAGTTACTCATTGCTCAGGGGACGTCAGCGGGAGTCGGCCTACGAGCAGTACTTC.

There are many counts of this clonotype. This chain links TRBV29-1 with TRBJ2-1; D uncertain. The germline CDR1 and CDR2 sequences are SQVTM and ANQGSEA. Trimming removed 4 bases at V and 7 bases at J, with 11 bases between. CDR3 length: 12 amino acids. The CDR3 DNA follows: TGCAGCGTTGCGACGGATCGGAATGAGCAGTTCTTC. Translating gives CSVATDRNEQFF.

This clonotype came up many times. The J gene is TRBJ1-5, the V gene TRBV20-1; unclear D gene. CDR1 and CDR2 from the germline V gene are DFQATT and SNEGSKA (reference sequence). There are 13 residues in the CDR3. Trimming pared 1 base from V and 6 bases from J, leaving 10 bases between. CDR3 DNA: TGCAGTGCTAGAGGTGGAGGGCCTCAGCCCCAGCATTTT. Amino acids: CSARGGGPQPQHF.

The table lists this clonotype with many counts. V and J are TRBV7-8 and TRBJ2-7, with TRBD1 matching over 9 bases. The junction had 6 bases not matched to a gene; V was cut back by 5 bases and J by 1 base. The CDR3 consists of 15 residues. Germline V CDR1 and CDR2: SGHVS, FQNEAQ. CDR3 DNA: TGTGCCAGCAGCCAGTTTGGACAGGGGTCCTACGAGCAGTACTTC. Encoded protein: CASSQFGQGSYEQYF.

In this sample, this clonotype turned up many times. The CDR3 sequence: CASSAGRVPLYEQYF. DNA of the CDR3: TGTGCCAGCAGTGCTGGGAGGGTCCCACTGTACGAGCAGTACTTC. This sequence joins TRBV6-1 and TRBJ2-7; 7 bases match TRBD2. This CDR3 region has 15 residues. CDR1 is MNHNS and CDR2 is SASEGT in the germline V gene. V was clipped by 4 bases and J by 4 bases; unmatched bases: 10.

Turning to this clonotype: Just one base apart from a much larger clone, this may be a read error. The genes are TRBV5-1 and TRBJ1-2; D not resolved. The length of the CDR3 is 12 residues. Trimming removed 4 bases at V and 10 bases at J, with 14 bases between. The germline V gene encodes CDR1 SGHRS and CDR2 YFSETQ. The DNA for the CDR3 is TGCGCCAGCAGCACCCGACCGGGTGACTACACCTTC. This encodes CASSTRPGDYTF.

This clonotype came up many times. This sequence joins TRBV5-1 and TRBJ2-1; TRBD2 aligns across 13 bases. The J segment lost 6 bases and the V segment lost 0 bases, leaving 3 bases of the junction unmatched. Looked up from germline, CDR1 is SGHRS and CDR2 is YFSETQ. The CDR3 runs 16 residues. The CDR3: CASSLGTSGRLNEQFF. The CDR3, as DNA: TGCGCCAGCAGCTTGGGGACTAGCGGGAGACTCAATGAGCAGTTCTTC.

This clonotype was picked up many times. The gene calls are TRBV20-1 and TRBJ1-2, with D maybe TRBD1 (5 bases). CDR1 is DFQATT and CDR2 is SNEGSKA in the germline V gene (reference sequence). V shed 5 bases and J shed 4 bases, with 11 bases lying between them. The CDR3 spans 12 residues. In nucleotides, the CDR3 is TGCAGTGCTGATAGGGGTTTCTATGGCTACACCTTC. Protein: CSADRGFYGYTF.

This clonotype was detected ten times or more. V usage is TRBV3-1 and J usage is TRBJ2-7; 13 bases match TRBD2. Per germline, CDR1 LGHDT and CDR2 YNNKEL (reference sequence). Losses at the gene ends were 0 bases for V and 6 bases for J; bases not matched to a gene: 11. The CDR3 is 18 residues long. This CDR3 is CASSQEGTSGKDFLEQYF. In DNA form, the CDR3 reads TGTGCCAGCAGCCAAGAAGGGACTAGCGGGAAAGATTTTCTCGAGCAGTACTTC.

The chain is built from TRBV5-1 and TRBJ2-1; D gene uncertain. V dropped 0 bases and J dropped 3 bases, with 19 bases sitting between them. This CDR3 has 18 residues. CDR1 is SGHRS, CDR2 YFSETQ, per germline. CDR3 sequence: CASSLAPQGGSFYNEQFF. In DNA, the CDR3 is TGCGCCAGCAGCTTGGCCCCCCAAGGCGGTAGTTTCTACAATGAGCAGTTCTTC.

This clonotype was seen ten or more times. V usage is TRBV12-3 or TRBV12-4 and J usage is TRBJ1-5, with D hard to call. The CDR3 extends over 12 amino acids. With 2 bases removed from V and 8 bases from J, the gap between germline ends came to 7 bases. Here the CDR3 DNA reads TGTGCCAGCAGTTTACCCTGGGAGCCCCAGCATTTT. Protein: CASSLPWEPQHF.

This clonotype was counted many times. This sequence joins TRBV25-1 and TRBJ2-7; no clear D gene. The germline V gene has CDR1 MGHDK and CDR2 SYGVNS. The CDR3 runs to 11 residues. The V end was cut by 3 bases, the J end by 3 bases, with 3 bases between. The CDR3 spells CASSDRYEQYF. CDR3 nucleotides: TGTGCCAGCAGTGATCGCTACGAGCAGTACTTC.

The chain uses TRBV19 and TRBJ1-1; D is unresolved. There are 14 residues in the CDR3. V was cut by 4 bases and J by 6 bases, with 15 bases left in between. CDR1 is LNHDA and CDR2 is SQIVND in the germline V gene (reference sequence). The CDR3 region is CASSRAGVRSEAFF. The CDR3 DNA is TGTGCCAGTAGTAGAGCTGGAGTTAGATCTGAAGCTTTCTTT.

This clonotype occurred many times. The chain carries TRBV15 and TRBJ2-1; D not certain. V lost 1 base, J lost 10 bases, and 11 bases lay in between. The CDR3 has 13 residues. Germline V gene data show CDR1 as LNHNV and CDR2 as YYDKDF (reference sequence). CDR3 in amino acids: CATSRGTAVEQFF. CDR3 nucleotide sequence: TGTGCCACCAGCAGAGGGACGGCAGTCGAGCAGTTCTTC.

This clonotype was seen ten or more times. This sequence joins TRBV11-2 and TRBJ2-7, with TRBD1 identical over 7 bases. CDR3 length: 12 residues. With V trimmed by 5 bases and J by 5 bases, 3 bases remained unmatched. CDR1 SGHAT and CDR2 FQNNGV come from the germline V gene. Here the CDR3 reads CASSADRHEQYF. The CDR3 nucleotides are TGTGCCAGCAGCGCGGACAGGCACGAGCAGTACTTC.

This clonotype was seen ten or more times. This rearrangement joins TRBV9 to TRBJ2-3; no definite D call. Germline CDR1 SGDLS, CDR2 YYNGEE. The CDR3 totals 12 residues. V dropped 4 bases and J dropped 4 bases, with 7 bases sitting between them. CDR3 residues: CASSFSADTQYF. The CDR3 DNA is TGTGCCAGCAGCTTTAGTGCAGATACGCAGTATTTT.

There are many counts of this clonotype. The chain employs TRBV5-1 and TRBJ1-5; 8 bases are a match to TRBD1. The trim removed 0 bases at V and 4 bases at J, leaving 3 bases unmatched. The CDR3 has 15 residues. Germline CDR1 SGHRS, CDR2 YFSETQ. The CDR3 region is CASSLGTGGNQPQHF. As DNA, the CDR3 is TGCGCCAGCAGCTTGGGAACAGGGGGTAATCAGCCCCAGCATTTT.

This clonotype was detected many times. The genes are TRBV29-1 and TRBJ2-2; D possibly corresponds to TRBD2 (5 bases). V was trimmed by 3 bases and J by 1 base, leaving 6 bases between them. Germline V gene data show CDR1 as SQVTM and CDR2 as ANQGSEA. The CDR3 spans 13 residues. In nucleotides, the CDR3 is TGCAGCGTTGACGGGGTGAACACCGGGGAGCTGTTTTTT. This sequence encodes CSVDGVNTGELFF.

This clonotype showed up just once. The genes are TRBV9 and TRBJ1-6; D is uncertain. Germline-derived CDR1 and CDR2 are SGDLS and YYNGEE. There are 13 residues in the CDR3. Trimming took 3 bases from V and 8 from J, leaving 9 bases between them. This CDR3 is CASSATPHSPLHF. In DNA, the CDR3 is TGTGCCAGCAGCGCCACACCCCATTCACCCCTCCACTTT. Looking up the rest from reference TRBV9 and TRBJ1-6 gives the full variable domain: DSGVTQTPKHLITATGQRVTLRCSPRSGDLSVYWYQQSLDQGLQFLIQYYNGEERAKGNILERFSAQQFPDLHSELNLSSLELGDSALYFCASSATPHSPLHFGNGTRLTVT.

This clonotype showed up many times. V is TRBV18 and J is TRBJ2-1, with 8 bases aligning to TRBD2. Germline V gives CDR1 KGHSH, CDR2 LQKENI. Unmatched junction bases numbered 4, after V lost 0 bases and J lost 0 bases. The CDR3 runs 17 residues. The CDR3 loop is CASSPPTGGNSYNEQFF. The DNA for the CDR3 is TGTGCCAGCTCACCACCGACGGGGGGGAACTCCTACAATGAGCAGTTCTTC.

This clonotype showed up many times. The rearrangement joins TRBV27 to TRBJ1-2; 7 nucleotides line up with TRBD1. The CDR3 contains 16 residues. J lost 8 bases, V lost 5 bases, and 17 bases had no gene match. CDR1 MNHEY and CDR2 SMNVEV come from the germline V gene (reference sequence). CDR3 DNA sequence: TGTGCCAGCAGTCCCATCCAGGGGGTAGGGCCGGGAGGCTACACCTTC. As protein: CASSPIQGVGPGGYTF.

This clonotype occurred many times. The chain employs TRBV10-3 and TRBJ1-1; maybe TRBD1 (6 bases). Trimming took 7 bases from V and 1 from J, leaving 13 bases between them. The germline CDR1 and CDR2 sequences are ENHRY and SYGVKD. This CDR3 contains 14 residues. CDR3 protein: CAIKNLTGNTEAFF. CDR3 nucleotides: TGTGCCATCAAGAACTTGACAGGGAACACTGAAGCTTTCTTT.

The J gene is TRBJ2-7, the V gene TRBV6-5; 8 positions match TRBD2. With V trimmed by 4 bases and J by 5 bases, 4 bases remained unmatched. This CDR3 has 13 amino acids. Germline values: CDR1 MNHEY, CDR2 SVGAGI. CDR3 sequence (DNA): TGTGCCAGCAGTTTGAGCGGGAGCCACGAGCAGTACTTC. Translating gives CASSLSGSHEQYF.

This clonotype was recorded once. The J gene is TRBJ2-1, the V gene TRBV19; D remains ambiguous. This CDR3 has 12 residues. Germline V gene sequence: CDR1 LNHDA, CDR2 SQIVND (reference sequence). V lost 1 base, J lost 4 bases, and 2 bases lay in between. The CDR3 DNA sequence: TGTGCCAGTAGTATAGGTTACAATGAGCAGTTCTTC. The encoded protein is CASSIGYNEQFF. Full variable domain (outside the CDR3, taken from reference TRBV19 and TRBJ2-1): DGGITQSPKYLFRKEGQNVTLSCEQNLNHDAMYWYRQDPGQGLRLIYYSQIVNDFQKGDIAEGYSVSREKKESFPLTVTSAQKNPTAFYLCASSIGYNEQFFGPGTRLTVL.

This clonotype has ten or more counts. This chain connects TRBV6-5 to TRBJ2-7, with D hard to call. Germline V gives CDR1 MNHEY, CDR2 SVGAGI. CDR3 size: 16 residues. The ends were cut back, 0 bases at V and 0 bases at J, with 12 bases in the middle. The CDR3: CASSYSMRIPSYEQYF. DNA of the CDR3: TGTGCCAGCAGTTACTCGATGCGGATACCCTCCTACGAGCAGTACTTC.